This TCR beta chain was sequenced during a study of cytomegalovirus exposure and HLA in healthy donors. Background on the study: Most donors, roughly 84% of around 400 genotyped, fell in the Caucasian-associated ancestry cluster.

PCR employed 60 Vbeta and 13 Jbeta primers. The data were produced by immunoSEQ multiplex PCR, yet TCRdb's version contains in-frame clones alone and is incomplete. The sample has 200,000 or so clones, around 83% seen once; the top ten hold 1.2% to 1.5%. Study observations and caveats: Highly shared variants forming one cluster were likely a sequencing artifact. The authors later linked a missense DCLRE1C variant to TCR beta V- and J-gene trimming. Per a later analysis, HLA-associated TCR beta chains showed more clonal expansion than other, equally common TCR beta chains.

A note on this clone: Its antigen is not known.

The CDR3 is 17 amino acids. Trimming took 3 bases from V and 1 from J; bases not matched to a gene: 11. Germline CDR1 is KGHSH and CDR2 is LQKENI. Material for sequencing was PBMCs. The chain combines TRBV18 with TRBJ1-1; 7 bases map to TRBD1. This sequence was found in a girl aged 5 to 17 in good health and CMV-seronegative. The CDR3 protein is CASSPNRGIRGNTEAFF. The DNA for the CDR3 is TGTGCCAGCTCACCGAACAGGGGCATTCGGGGGAACACTGAAGCTTTCTTT.